This TCR beta chain was captured in a study of technical replicates of blood from a few donors (dated by TCRdb to the late 2010s). For this clone: The target of this receptor is not known. No quality values exist for individual bases; no much larger clone is one base distant.

The CDR3 runs 14 residues from the cysteine to the phenylalanine. Only the CDR3 portion is preserved as DNA: 42 bases, with reading frame beginning at the first base. The germline V gene (reference sequence) supplies CDR1 SEHNR and CDR2 FQNEAQ. V is cut back by 5 bases and J by 3 bases, with 4 bases in the junction unmatched. Library preparation employed the immunoSEQ multiplex PCR assay. Held by TCRdb, this immuneACCESS table contains in-frame sequences only and omits some clones. Under half of the omission traces to an unresolved V gene where checked; the cause of the rest is unknown. The sample data list over 50,000 clones, and approximately 97% of these were observed just once. The top ten clones comprise over 0.15% of the sample.

The TCR sequence derives from a human donor in good health. The sequenced material came from T cells isolated from PBMCs. The chain employs TRBV7-9 and TRBJ2-7; 10 bases in between match TRBD1. This receptor has the CDR3 CASSPRTGGYEQYF. In nucleotide form, the sequence is TGTGCCAGCAGCCCAAGGACAGGGGGCTACGAGCAGTACTTC.